This TCR beta chain is drawn from a study of T cells in localized non-small cell lung cancer (dated by TCRdb to 2019 to 2021). At the level of the whole study: T cell repertoires of 236 early-stage NSCLC patients were analyzed, with tumors being compared against uninvolved tumor-adjacent lungs. All 250 or so NSCLC patients in the cohort were treatment-naive and had localized lung tumors that were resected. Of the NSCLC patients, 120 to 150 were male and approximately 100 were female, and the mean age was approximately 66 years.

TCR beta CDR3 regions were sequenced from DNA using the immunoSEQ Assay. The original pipeline was this. T cell density was computed as TCR beta template counts normalized to usable DNA estimated by amplifying housekeeping genes. The preseqR package was used to estimate richness by extrapolating to 400,000 templates for PBMC samples and to 120,000 templates for tissue samples. Clonality was taken to be one minus Pielou's evenness. Differential abundance testing on productive amino-acid clonotypes, with a minimum total count of 5 and an alpha of 0.1, was used to identify tissue-enriched TCRs. The Jaccard Index and the Morisita Overlap Index were used to quantify repertoire overlap between compartments. TCR beta CDR3s were clustered by GLIPH together with public tetramer-defined viral CDR3s, and at least three viral sequences plus V-gene enrichment were required for viral motifs. What TCRdb holds here is the immuneACCESS table cut down to in-frame rearrangements. Part of the clones is not present; checked against another copy, under half of the missing clones reflect an unresolved V gene, and the others are unexplained. V and J calls plus clone size are reproduced from that table; the DNA served to infer D and trimming. Here the sample has under 45,000 clones; 83% occur a single time. Jointly, the top ten make up almost 8% of the sample.

At diagnosis, peripheral blood, uninvolved tumor-adjacent lung and tumor were collected and were preserved as a mix of fresh-frozen and FFPE material. For TCR repertoire profiling, blood samples were analyzed as peripheral blood mononuclear cells. Overall study outcomes, separate from this receptor: Because the study design was exploratory, TCR variables were selected using unadjusted p-values without false-discovery rate correction. Multi-region tumor sequencing was not performed, so intratumor heterogeneity could not be excluded. A median of approximately 62 of the top 100 tumor clones turned up in the paired uninvolved adjacent lung, and 25 to 30 of those clones also ranked among the top 100 of that same adjacent lung. Longer overall survival was associated with higher T cell density in blood, whereas shorter survival was associated with higher clonality in adjacent lung. The highest T cell clonality was observed in uninvolved tumor-adjacent lung, where clonality exceeded that of tumor, suggesting that antigenic responses were more focused in uninvolved tumor-adjacent lung.

Regarding this clone: Its antigen is unknown. No clone much larger than this one lies a single base away; base qualities are absent.

V is cut by 5 bases and J by 0 bases, and the space between the germline ends is 11 bases. Looking up the germline V gene (reference sequence) yields CDR1 SEHNR and CDR2 FQNEAQ. CDR3 length: 15 amino acids, cysteine to phenylalanine. Just the 45-base CDR3 DNA is kept, in frame starting at base 1. Sequencing used PBMCs, obtained before any cancer treatment. The source of this sequence is a man aged 40 to 70 with stage II lung adenocarcinoma. The V and J segments used are TRBV7-9 and TRBJ2-1, with TRBD2 tentatively as D gene (5 bases match). This receptor carries the CDR3 CASSPPGSSYNEQFF. The DNA sequence is as follows: TGTGCCAGCAGCCCCCCGGGAAGCTCCTACAATGAGCAGTTCTTC.